Listed below are T cell receptor beta chains from one sample, sequenced in a study of blood T cell repertoires in COVID-19. Assay: immunoSEQ multiplex PCR; the TCRdb copy retains only in-frame clones and omits some. Found here are 200,000 to 250,000 clones, 90% to 95% of them singletons; the top ten hold more than 0.7%. The sample comprised peripheral blood. The receptors shown here come from a man in his 60s with COVID-19, enrolled during active disease. Both conserved end residues are part of each CDR3. D genes are given only for firm matches. Size is stated for part of the rows, as once, few or many counts, or as a class when the clone is expanded.

size: once; J: TRBJ2-1; V: TRBV20-1; D: TRBD2; DNA: TGCAGTGCTAGTTATCGGACTAGCGGGAGGGGCAATGAGCAGTTCTTC; CDR3: CSASYRTSGRGNEQFF
size: once; J: TRBJ2-1; V: TRBV4-3; D: TRBD2; DNA: TGCGCCAGCAGCCAAGAGGGGACTAACTCCTACAATGAGCAGTTCTTC; CDR3: CASSQEGTNSYNEQFF
size: .; J: TRBJ1-2; V: TRBV3-1/TRBV3-2; D: .; DNA: TGTGCCAGCAGCAACCCGACGGGGGGCTTTAACTATGGCTACACCTTC; CDR3: CASSNPTGGFNYGYTF
size: .; J: TRBJ1-1; V: TRBV29-1; D: .; DNA: TGCAGCGTAACGGAGAGGAACACTGAAGCTTTCTTT; CDR3: CSVTERNTEAFF
size: .; J: TRBJ2-1; V: TRBV6-5; D: TRBD2; DNA: TGTGCCAGCGCGGGAGGGCCTTACAATGAGCAGTTCTTC; CDR3: CASAGGPYNEQFF
size: .; J: TRBJ1-2; V: TRBV30; D: .; DNA: TGTGCCTGGAGTGTCGGGGGGAATGGCTACACCTTC; CDR3: CAWSVGGNGYTF
size: many; J: TRBJ1-5; V: TRBV19; D: TRBD1; DNA: TGTGCCAGTACCCGGGACAGGGATAATCAGCCCCAGCATTTT; CDR3: CASTRDRDNQPQHF
size: .; J: TRBJ1-6; V: TRBV10-1; D: .; DNA: TGCGCCAGCAGCCAGGGGATTTATAATTCACCCCTCCACTTT; CDR3: CASSQGIYNSPLHF
size: .; J: TRBJ2-7; V: TRBV25-1; D: TRBD1; DNA: TGTGCCAGCAGTGCTCCGAGGACAGGACTTTACTACGAGCAGTACTTC; CDR3: CASSAPRTGLYYEQYF
size: .; J: TRBJ1-2; V: TRBV7-2; D: .; DNA: TGTGCCAGCAGTCTAACCGGGAAATCCTATGGCTACACCTTC; CDR3: CASSLTGKSYGYTF
size: .; J: TRBJ2-5; V: TRBV15; D: .; DNA: TGTGCCACCAGCTCCACTCCTGACGACTCCGAGTACTTC; CDR3: CATSSTPDDSEYF
size: once; J: TRBJ1-2; V: TRBV5-1; D: TRBD1; DNA: TGCGCCAGCAGCTTGGGACAGGGGGCGCGGGGCTACACCTTC; CDR3: CASSLGQGARGYTF
size: .; J: TRBJ1-6; V: TRBV9; D: .; DNA: TGTGCCAGCAGCGTAGACGTAGATAATTCACCCCTCCACTTT; CDR3: CASSVDVDNSPLHF
size: .; J: TRBJ1-3; V: TRBV7-3; D: .; DNA: TGTGCCAGCAGCTTTCTGGGGGCGGATGGAAACACCATATATTTT; CDR3: CASSFLGADGNTIYF
size: .; J: TRBJ1-2; V: TRBV6-4; D: .; DNA: TGTGCCAGCAGTGACTCGTCAACAGGGAAAGAGGACGGCTACACCTTC; CDR3: CASSDSSTGKEDGYTF
size: .; J: TRBJ1-2; V: TRBV6-1; D: TRBD1; DNA: TGTGCCAGCAGTGATACAGGGGCATATGGCTACACCTTC; CDR3: CASSDTGAYGYTF
size: .; J: TRBJ2-2; V: TRBV4-1; D: .; DNA: TGCGCCAGCAGCCAAGAGGCAGGTACGAACACCGGGGAGCTGTTTTTT; CDR3: CASSQEAGTNTGELFF